A single sample gave rise to the 11 T cell receptor beta chains below, sequenced in a study of radiotherapy plus CTLA-4 blockade in lung cancer. Sequenced by immunoSEQ multiplex PCR; TCRdb stores in-frame clones only, minus some. Of some 18,000 clones detected, 86% appear once; the ten largest clones hold about a quarter. Sequenced here: peripheral blood, sampled from a patient treated with radiotherapy plus ipilimumab. These receptors all come from a human donor with non-small cell lung cancer whose response to radiotherapy plus ipilimumab could not be evaluated.

The chain recombines TRBV25-1 with TRBJ2-5, with TRBD2 matching over 14 bases. Germline lookup yields CDR1 MGHDK and CDR2 SYGVNS. The CDR3 is 16 residues long. V shed 5 bases, J shed 7 bases, and the junction held 9 bases outside the gene matches. CDR3 nucleotide sequence: TGTGCCAGCAGTCTAGGACTAGCGGGAGGCAGAGGGACCCAGTACTTC. Translated: CASSLGLAGGRGTQYF.

The chain couples TRBV28 to TRBJ1-5; 9 positions agree with TRBD1. V gave up 6 bases and J gave up 6 bases; unmatched junction bases: 18. The CDR3 runs 18 residues. CDR1 MDHEN and CDR2 SYDVKM come from the germline V gene. The CDR3 DNA sequence: TGTGCCAGCAGCTATCCGGGACAGGGAGGTGGTGCGGGTCAGCCCCAGCATTTT. Its protein is CASSYPGQGGGAGQPQHF.

The chain combines TRBV6-5 with TRBJ1-1; a weak D match, TRBD1 (5 bases). This CDR3 has 15 amino acids. The germline V gene encodes CDR1 MNHEY and CDR2 SVGAGI. Trimming removed 5 bases at V and 4 bases at J, with 17 bases between. This CDR3 is CASSDYGGVRTEAFF. The CDR3 nucleotides read TGTGCCAGCAGTGACTATGGGGGGGTTCGCACTGAAGCTTTCTTT.

The V gene is TRBV29-1, the J gene TRBJ2-3; D is uncertain. The CDR3 loop spans 14 amino acids. CDR1 and CDR2 from the germline V gene are SQVTM and ANQGSEA. The V end was cut by 6 bases, the J end by 3 bases, with 16 bases between. CDR3 sequence: CSVGRSRQTDTQYF. The CDR3 nucleotides read TGCAGCGTGGGCCGATCCCGACAAACAGATACGCAGTATTTT.

The chain has TRBV28 and TRBJ2-1; tentatively, D is TRBD2 (6 bases). Trimming took 3 bases from V and 5 from J, leaving 11 bases between them. This CDR3 comprises 14 residues. Germline V lookup: CDR1 MDHEN, CDR2 SYDVKM. The CDR3 region is CASSLLARDNEQFF. CDR3 coding DNA: TGTGCCAGCAGTTTGCTAGCGAGAGACAATGAGCAGTTCTTC.

The chain has TRBV19 and TRBJ1-5, with TRBD1 identical over 7 bases. Germline CDR1 is LNHDA and CDR2 is SQIVND (reference sequence). The CDR3 is 16 residues long. Trimming removed 3 bases from V and 3 bases from J; junction bases left unmatched: 8. CDR3 sequence reads: CASSMFGRGDNQPQHF. The DNA for the CDR3 is TGTGCCAGTAGTATGTTCGGCAGGGGGGACAATCAGCCCCAGCATTTT.

The chain couples TRBV6-6 to TRBJ2-2; D remains unclear. The CDR3 contains 12 residues. Between the trimmed V and J ends, which lost 2 bases and 5 bases, there was a span of 3 bases. CDR1 and CDR2 from the germline V gene are MNHNY and SVGAGI (reference sequence). CDR3: CASSYTTGELFF. The CDR3 nucleotides read TGTGCCAGCAGTTACACAACCGGGGAGCTGTTTTTT.

This clone has a handful of counts. DNA for the CDR3: TGTGCCACCAAAAGGACTAGCGGGGAGACCCAGTACTTC. It yields the protein CATKRTSGETQYF. The V call is TRBV27, the J call TRBJ2-5; 11 bases agree with TRBD2. The CDR3 runs 13 residues. Germline V gene sequence: CDR1 MNHEY, CDR2 SMNVEV (reference sequence). V gave up 10 bases and J gave up 5 bases; unmatched junction bases: 6.

The CDR3 sequence is CASSPTVEKLFF. Here the CDR3 DNA reads TGTGCCAGTAGTCCCACAGTCGAAAAACTGTTTTTT. The chain joins TRBV19 to TRBJ1-4, with no clear D. Between the trimmed V and J ends, which lost 5 bases and 8 bases, there was a span of 9 bases. Germline CDR1 reads LNHDA; CDR2 reads SQIVND (reference sequence). CDR3 length: 12 amino acids.

The chain is built from TRBV5-1 and TRBJ2-5, with 12 bases identical to TRBD2. The CDR3 has 14 residues. Germline V CDR1 and CDR2: SGHRS, YFSETQ. The ends lost 4 bases at V and 5 bases at J; junction bases unmatched: 3. CDR3 protein: CASSDTSGGETQYF. Written as DNA, the CDR3 is TGCGCCAGCAGCGACACTAGCGGGGGGGAGACCCAGTACTTC.

This chain uses TRBV28 with TRBJ2-3; 9 bases align to TRBD2. V dropped 6 bases and J dropped 4; count of bases not matched to a gene: 8. The CDR3 is 15 amino acids. Germline CDR1 is MDHEN and CDR2 is SYDVKM. The CDR3 DNA is TGTGCCAGCAGCCCGAGCGGGGGGTGGTCAGATACGCAGTATTTT. It is translated as CASSPSGGWSDTQYF.